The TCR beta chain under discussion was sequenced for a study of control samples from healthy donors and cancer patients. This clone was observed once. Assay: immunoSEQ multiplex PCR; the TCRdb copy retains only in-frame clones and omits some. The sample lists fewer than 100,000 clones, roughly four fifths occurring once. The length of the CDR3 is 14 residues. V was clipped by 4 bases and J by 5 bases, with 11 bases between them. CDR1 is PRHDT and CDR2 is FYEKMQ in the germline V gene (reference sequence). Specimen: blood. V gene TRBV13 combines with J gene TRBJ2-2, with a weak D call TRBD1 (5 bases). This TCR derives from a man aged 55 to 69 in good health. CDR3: CASSSRQITGELFF. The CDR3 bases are TGTGCCAGCAGCTCCAGACAGATAACCGGGGAGCTGTTTTTT.